This T cell receptor beta chain was sequenced for a study of type 1 and type 2 diabetes patients. Each participant gave approximately 10 milliliters of peripheral blood. Genomic DNA was the PCR template. Multiplex PCR with 30 forward and 13 reverse primers amplified the TCR beta CDR3. Each CDR3 protein is one row after TCRdb ran MiXCR on the multiplex PCR reads. This sample has about 290,000 distinct CDR3 sequences, with 40% to 50% found just once. The CDR3 extends over 16 amino acids. V was clipped by 0 bases and J by 1 base, with 12 bases between them. Germline assignment: CDR1 WNHNN and CDR2 SYGVQD (reference sequence).

The source material was peripheral blood mononuclear cells (PBMCs). This sequence was found in a man aged 18 to 30 with type 2 diabetes. This chain links TRBV10-1 with TRBJ1-1; perhaps TRBD1 as D (5 bases). DNA of the CDR3: TGCGCCAGCAGTGAGTCTCGGGGGATCCGGAACACTGAAGCTTTCTTT. Residues: CASSESRGIRNTEAFF.